These T cell receptor beta chains were read from a single sample in a study of cytomegalovirus exposure and HLA in healthy donors. TCRdb keeps only in-frame clones here, not all; method: immunoSEQ multiplex PCR. The sample contains about 240,000 clones, around 87% of which appear only once. Material: PBMCs. These receptor sequences come from a man younger than 35 in good health and CMV-seronegative. Each CDR3 is given with its conserved first and last residue. A D gene is named only where the DNA matches it firmly. A row's size may be missing; if present it is once, few, many or a size class.

J gene	V gene	D gene	clone size	CDR3 DNA	CDR3 protein
TRBJ2-7	TRBV4-3	TRBD2	NA	TGCGCCAGCAGCCAAGTAGGGGAGGGCGATTTTACCTACGAGCAGTACTTC	CASSQVGEGDFTYEQYF
TRBJ1-2	TRBV28	NA	few	TGTGCCAGCACTACGGGCTATGGCTACACCTTC	CASTTGYGYTF
TRBJ2-3	TRBV27	TRBD2	NA	TGTGCCAGCAGCCCAGCGGGGTACACAGATACGCAGTATTTT	CASSPAGYTDTQYF
TRBJ1-2	TRBV5-1	NA	NA	TGCGCCAGCAGCGTGGCGGGGGGAAGGGACTATGGCTACACCTTC	CASSVAGGRDYGYTF
TRBJ2-7	TRBV6-5	NA	NA	TGTGCCAGCAGTTACGGAAATCGGGTGGGCTACGAGCAGTACTTC	CASSYGNRVGYEQYF
TRBJ2-5	TRBV19	TRBD1	NA	TGTGCCAGTACCTCGACAGGGGCAAGGGAGACCCAGTACTTC	CASTSTGARETQYF
TRBJ1-1	TRBV28	NA	once	TGTGCCAGCAGTCTCAGGAGGTCTGAAGCTTTCTTT	CASSLRRSEAFF
TRBJ2-1	TRBV27	NA	NA	TGTGCCAGCAGTTTGCCGGGGAATGAGCAGTTCTTC	CASSLPGNEQFF
TRBJ1-2	TRBV7-2	NA	NA	TGTGCCAGCAGCGTGACAGTACTCTATGGCTACACCTTC	CASSVTVLYGYTF
TRBJ2-7	TRBV10-2	TRBD2	NA	TGCGCCAGCACCGCCCTTAGCGGGAACTACGAGCAGTACTTC	CASTALSGNYEQYF
TRBJ2-1	TRBV7-2	NA	NA	TGTGCCAGCAGCTTAGCGGACGCGGGGACCTACAATGAGCAGTTCTTC	CASSLADAGTYNEQFF
TRBJ1-1	TRBV7-6	TRBD1	NA	TGTGCCAGCAGTTATGAGGACAGGGCTGGAGCTGAAGCTTTCTTT	CASSYEDRAGAEAFF
TRBJ2-6	TRBV4-3	NA	NA	TGCGCCAGCAGCCAAGCGTCCGGACAGCCGAACGTCCTGACTTTC	CASSQASGQPNVLTF
TRBJ2-2	TRBV11-2	TRBD1	NA	TGTGCCAGCGGTAGACAGGGGGCGAGCACCGGGGAGCTGTTTTTT	CASGRQGASTGELFF
TRBJ2-7	TRBV7-2	NA	once	TGTGCCAGCAGCTTAATCCGGGGAGGCTACGAGCAGTACTTC	CASSLIRGGYEQYF
TRBJ2-7	TRBV28	NA	NA	TGTGCCAGCAGTCGGGCGGGTATAGAGCAGTACTTC	CASSRAGIEQYF
TRBJ2-1	TRBV28	NA	NA	TGTGCCAGCAGTGAGGGGGGGACCCGCCTCCATGAGCAGTTCTTC	CASSEGGTRLHEQFF
TRBJ2-1	TRBV28	TRBD2	NA	TGTGCCAGCAGTTTATCGTCTAGCGGGAGGAATGAGCAGTTCTTC	CASSLSSSGRNEQFF